Below are 24 T cell receptor beta chains sequenced from a single sample in a study of shared clonotypes between healthy human individuals. TCRdb's copy holds only in-frame clones and misses some; the assay was immunoSEQ multiplex PCR. The data show about 1.5 million clones, roughly 95% seen once. The sequenced material came from naive CD4+ T cells sorted from blood. Subset of the sample: CD45RA+ positively selected. The receptor set was obtained from a man aged 25-45 years in good health.

The chain employs TRBV30 and TRBJ2-5; no clear D gene. The CDR3 covers 11 residues. V lost 0 bases to trimming and J lost 7 bases, with 6 bases between them. Germline CDR1 GTSNPN, CDR2 SVGIG (reference sequence). The CDR3 nucleotides read TGTGCCTGGAGTGTCGATGGGACCCAGTACTTC. Protein: CAWSVDGTQYF.

V gene TRBV7-9 combines with J gene TRBJ2-7; D is ambiguous. CDR3 length: 13 amino acids. CDR1 is SEHNR, CDR2 FQNEAQ, per germline (reference sequence). V lost 0 bases, J lost 1 base, and 4 bases lay in between. For the CDR3, the DNA is TGTGCCAGCAGCTTAGCACAGTCCTACGAGCAGTACTTC. Translated, it gives CASSLAQSYEQYF.

CDR3 sequence reads: CASSHTDYEQYF. The CDR3 nucleotides are TGTGCCAGCAGCCATACAGACTACGAGCAGTACTTC. The chain links TRBV28 to TRBJ2-7; D not resolved. The CDR3 contains 12 residues. Trimming removed 6 bases from V and 3 bases from J, with 9 bases in between. Germline CDR1 is MDHEN and CDR2 is SYDVKM.

This chain connects TRBV4-1 to TRBJ1-5, with D perhaps TRBD1 (6 bases). Deletions cut 1 base from V and 3 bases from J, with 16 bases between. Looked up from germline, CDR1 is MGHRA and CDR2 is YSYEKL. The CDR3 runs to 17 residues. CDR3 coding DNA: TGCGCCAGCAGCCAAGCTGGGGTGACAGGCCTCAATCAGCCCCAGCATTTT. Protein product: CASSQAGVTGLNQPQHF.

The rearrangement joins TRBV18 to TRBJ2-1, with 7 bases that match TRBD1. The ends lost 6 bases at V and 3 bases at J; junction bases unmatched: 8. Germline assignment: CDR1 KGHSH and CDR2 LQKENI. CDR3 length: 15 residues. CDR3 amino acids: CASSSLGDSYNEQFF. The CDR3 DNA is TGTGCCAGCTCGAGTTTAGGGGACAGCTACAATGAGCAGTTCTTC. Combining the CDR3 with reference TRBV18 and TRBJ2-1 gives the whole variable domain NAGVMQNPRHLVRRRGQEARLRCSPMKGHSHVYWYRQLPEEGLKFMVYLQKENIIDESGMPKERFSAEFPKEGPSILRIQQVVRGDSAAYFCASSSLGDSYNEQFFGPGTRLTVL.

This sequence joins TRBV7-8 and TRBJ1-2; 9 bases map to TRBD1. J was trimmed by 4 bases and V by 0 bases; bases with no gene match: 6. This CDR3 has 16 residues. Germline-derived CDR1 and CDR2 are SGHVS and FQNEAQ. The CDR3 spells CASSLAGTGSSYGYTF. The CDR3 DNA follows: TGTGCCAGCAGCTTAGCCGGGACAGGGAGTTCCTATGGCTACACCTTC. The whole variable domain, filled in from reference TRBV7-8 and TRBJ1-2, reads GAGVSQSPRYKVAKRGQDVALRCDPISGHVSLFWYQQALGQGPEFLTYFQNEAQLDKSGLPSDRFFAERPEGSVSTLKIQRTQQEDSAVYLCASSLAGTGSSYGYTFGSGTRLTVV.

This clone was detected only once. The genes are TRBV5-1 and TRBJ1-4, with D unclear. This CDR3 is built from 13 residues. Per the germline V gene, CDR1 is SGHRS and CDR2 is YFSETQ. The V end was cut by 0 bases, the J end by 4 bases, with 4 bases between. The CDR3 DNA reads TGCGCCAGCAGCTTGGGTTTTAATGAAAAACTGTTTTTT. This gives the protein CASSLGFNEKLFF.

This clone was seen only a few times. V and J are TRBV7-9 and TRBJ1-5, with D possibly matching TRBD1 (6 bases). The germline gives CDR1 SEHNR, CDR2 FQNEAQ (reference sequence). V lost 5 bases and J 3 bases, leaving 11 bases between the germline ends. The CDR3 covers 14 residues. CDR3 bases: TGTGCCAGCAGCCGTGGACAGTACAATCAGCCCCAGCATTTT. This translates into CASSRGQYNQPQHF.

The chain links TRBV5-5 to TRBJ2-1, with D tentatively TRBD2 (7 bases). Germline assignment: CDR1 SGHKS and CDR2 YYEKEE (reference sequence). Trimming removed 6 bases from V and 2 bases from J, with 15 bases in between. The CDR3 spans 15 residues. CDR3 protein: CASTLVGGPYNEQFF. The CDR3 DNA follows: TGTGCCAGCACCCTGGTCGGGGGGCCCTACAATGAGCAGTTCTTC.

The gene calls are TRBV6-6 and TRBJ2-7; weak D call: TRBD2 (7 bases). The CDR3 runs to 16 residues. V was trimmed by 5 bases and J by 2 bases, leaving 19 bases between them. Germline CDR1 and CDR2: MNHNY and SVGAGI (reference sequence). The CDR3: CASSLQSGEGPYEQYF. CDR3 sequence (DNA): TGTGCCAGCAGTCTGCAATCAGGGGAGGGGCCCTACGAGCAGTACTTC.

The chain links TRBV28 to TRBJ1-2; no reliable D call. The length of the CDR3 is 14 residues. With 2 bases removed from V and 8 bases from J, the gap between germline ends came to 15 bases. CDR1 and CDR2 (germline): MDHEN, SYDVKM. The CDR3 coding sequence is TGTGCCAGCAGTTTAACCGGTGGTACGGGGGGCTACACCTTC. This gives the protein CASSLTGGTGGYTF.

The V gene is TRBV7-2, the J gene TRBJ2-1; TRBD2 agrees at 8 bases. CDR1 is SGHTA and CDR2 is FQGNSA in the germline V gene. This CDR3 is built from 18 residues. V lost 5 bases and J lost 4; bases outside the gene matches: 16. CDR3: CASSAQRSSGLRYNEQFF. CDR3 nucleotides: TGTGCCAGCAGCGCCCAAAGGTCTAGCGGGTTAAGGTACAATGAGCAGTTCTTC.

The chain employs TRBV5-1 and TRBJ2-2, with TRBD2 as a possible D gene (6 bases). Germline loops: CDR1 SGHRS, CDR2 YFSETQ. This CDR3 has 14 amino acids. V was clipped by 5 bases and J by 1 base, with 9 bases between them. For the CDR3, the DNA is TGCGCCAGCAGTGCGGGAATGAACACCGGGGAGCTGTTTTTT. It is translated as CASSAGMNTGELFF.

Only one count was recorded for this clone. The J gene is TRBJ2-1, the V gene TRBV11-2; TRBD2 aligns across 9 bases. The length of the CDR3 is 16 residues. The V and J ends lost 3 bases and 5 bases, in that order; junction bases with no gene match: 8. Germline V CDR1 and CDR2: SGHAT, FQNNGV. CDR3 DNA sequence: TGTGCCAGCAGCTTTGAGCGATTAGCGGGAGACAATGAGCAGTTCTTC. This codes for CASSFERLAGDNEQFF.

This clone has a single count. The rearrangement links TRBV5-1 to TRBJ2-2; a possible D gene is TRBD1 (5 bases). Trimming shortened V by 1 base and J by 6 bases, and 10 bases separated the two germline ends. The CDR3 is made up of 14 amino acids. Germline V gene sequence: CDR1 SGHRS, CDR2 YFSETQ. The CDR3 spells CASSLIRVSGELFF. Here the CDR3 DNA reads TGCGCCAGCAGCTTGATCAGGGTCTCCGGGGAGCTGTTTTTT.

The chain employs TRBV5-6 and TRBJ1-2; D is uncertain. Per germline, CDR1 SGHDT and CDR2 YYEEEE. V was cut by 2 bases and J by 7 bases, with 6 bases left in between. The CDR3 has 11 residues. The CDR3: CASSFDGGYTF. In DNA form, the CDR3 reads TGTGCCAGCAGCTTTGACGGTGGCTACACCTTC.

The J gene is TRBJ1-2, the V gene TRBV27; D is ambiguous. The CDR3 length is 21 residues. The V gene's germline CDR1 is MNHEY and CDR2 SMNVEV (reference sequence). The ends were cut back, 4 bases at V and 4 bases at J, with 34 bases in the middle. CDR3 region: CASSSSQPGVRIVPGGYGYTF. CDR3 nucleotide sequence: TGTGCCAGCAGTTCTTCCCAACCCGGGGTTCGAATTGTACCGGGCGGCTATGGCTACACCTTC.

This sequence joins TRBV18 and TRBJ2-3; D gene unclear. Germline V gene sequence: CDR1 KGHSH, CDR2 LQKENI. The V end was cut by 5 bases, the J end by 6 bases, with 21 bases between. This CDR3 is 16 amino acids long. DNA of the CDR3: TGTGCCAGCTCATCAAACCAAAAAGGAAGGCACGATACGCAGTATTTT. Translation gives CASSSNQKGRHDTQYF.

The chain recombines TRBV2 with TRBJ2-2; the D gene is possibly TRBD1 (6 bases). Trimming pared 8 bases from V and 5 bases from J, leaving 15 bases between. The CDR3 is 14 residues long. Germline V CDR1 and CDR2: SNHLY, FYNNEI. CDR3 sequence (DNA): TGTGCCAGCCGACGACTTGGGACAACCGGGGAGCTGTTTTTT. Translating gives CASRRLGTTGELFF.

The V gene is TRBV5-1, the J gene TRBJ2-7; possibly TRBD1 or TRBD2 for D (5 bases each). Germline V gives CDR1 SGHRS, CDR2 YFSETQ. Trimming shortened V by 4 bases and J by 12 bases, and 17 bases separated the two germline ends. The CDR3 is 12 amino acids. The CDR3 protein is CASSIDRDGTYF. The CDR3 DNA sequence: TGCGCCAGCAGCATAGACCGGGACGGAACGTACTTC.

The chain uses TRBV15 and TRBJ2-3, with 9 positions matching TRBD2. The length of the CDR3 is 17 residues. V lost 0 bases, J lost 2 bases, and 6 bases stayed unmatched. CDR1 is LNHNV, CDR2 YYDKDF, per germline (reference sequence). CDR3 coding DNA: TGTGCCACCAGCAGAGATCCCGCGGGAGGGCCCACAGATACGCAGTATTTT. Translated: CATSRDPAGGPTDTQYF.

The genes are TRBV11-3 and TRBJ2-1, with a possible D match to TRBD1 (6 bases). Germline assignment: CDR1 SGHNT and CDR2 YENEEA. V was trimmed by 2 bases and J by 6 bases, leaving 17 bases between them. This CDR3 is built from 16 residues. The CDR3 DNA follows: TGTGCCAGCAGCTTAAAAACGTCGACAGGTATCAATGAGCAGTTCTTC. Protein sequence: CASSLKTSTGINEQFF.

This chain joins TRBV5-5 and TRBJ2-3; 13 bases match TRBD2. Germline CDR1 and CDR2: SGHKS and YYEKEE (reference sequence). The J segment lost 2 bases and the V segment lost 4 bases, leaving 7 bases of the junction unmatched. This CDR3 contains 17 residues. The CDR3 region has the DNA TGTGCCAGCAGCCCGGGACTAGCGGGAATCAACACAGATACGCAGTATTTT. Residues: CASSPGLAGINTDTQYF.

V is TRBV6-5 and J is TRBJ1-1; 10 positions agree with TRBD1. CDR1 and CDR2 (germline): MNHEY, SVGAGI. J lost 7 bases, V lost 8 bases, and 10 bases had no gene match. This CDR3 has 14 residues. CDR3 bases: TGTGCCAGCGCACCGACAGGGGGCGGGGGTGAAGCTTTCTTT. This codes for CASAPTGGGGEAFF.